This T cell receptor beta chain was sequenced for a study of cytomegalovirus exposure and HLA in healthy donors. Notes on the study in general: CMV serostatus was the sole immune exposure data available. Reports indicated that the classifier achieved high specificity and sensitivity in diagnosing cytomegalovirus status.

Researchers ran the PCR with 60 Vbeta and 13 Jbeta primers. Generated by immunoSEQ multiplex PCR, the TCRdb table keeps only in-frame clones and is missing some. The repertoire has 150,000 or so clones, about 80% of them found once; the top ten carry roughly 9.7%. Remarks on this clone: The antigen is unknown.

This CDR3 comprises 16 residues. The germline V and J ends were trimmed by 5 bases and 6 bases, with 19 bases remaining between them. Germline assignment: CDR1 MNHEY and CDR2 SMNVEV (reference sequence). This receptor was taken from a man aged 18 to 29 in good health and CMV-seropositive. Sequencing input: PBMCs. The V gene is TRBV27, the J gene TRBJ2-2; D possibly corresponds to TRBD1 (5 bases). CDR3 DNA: TGTGCCAGCAGTCTTATCCCAGGGCCCGGCGCCGGGGAGCTGTTTTTT. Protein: CASSLIPGPGAGELFF.